These 3 T cell receptor beta chains were all obtained from the same sample, sequenced in a study of T-cell reconstitution after alpha-beta-depleted transplantation in children. The TCRbeta library was prepared with unique molecular identifiers. MiXCR, run by TCRdb on the PCR reads, gives a single entry per CDR3 protein. The data show about 640,000 distinct CDR3 sequences, around 16% seen once. The specimen comprised PBMCs from the stem cell graft donor, sampled from the stem cell graft. The receptors derive from a human donor who donated a stem cell graft to a child with acute myeloid leukemia.

There are many counts of this clonotype. V is TRBV6-5 and J is TRBJ1-5, with D unresolved. The germline V gene has CDR1 MNHEY and CDR2 SVGAGI. The ends were cut back, 2 bases at V and 0 bases at J, with 5 bases in the middle. The CDR3 is made up of 14 amino acids. The CDR3 DNA sequence: TGTGCCAGCAGTTACCAGTATAGCAATCAGCCCCAGCATTTT. Translation: CASSYQYSNQPQHF.

This chain links TRBV25-1 with TRBJ2-5, with 7 bases fitting TRBD1. CDR3 length: 16 amino acids. Germline V gives CDR1 MGHDK, CDR2 SYGVNS. V dropped 4 bases and J dropped 5; count of bases not matched to a gene: 13. CDR3 nucleotide sequence: TGTGCCAGCAGTGCGGGGACAGCCAGCCCAGAGGAGACCCAGTACTTC. Its translation: CASSAGTASPEETQYF.

This clonotype turned up a few times. The gene calls are TRBV20-1 and TRBJ2-1; TRBD2 agrees at 10 bases. V was clipped by 1 base and J by 9 bases; unmatched bases: 9. Germline V gene lookup returns CDR1 DFQATT and CDR2 SNEGSKA (reference sequence). The CDR3 consists of 15 residues. The CDR3 spells CSARGRERGGSEQFF. The CDR3 coding sequence is TGCAGTGCTAGAGGGAGGGAGCGGGGGGGCTCTGAGCAGTTCTTC.